Sequencing of this TCR beta chain was carried out in a study of neurological immune-mediated disorders. Study-wide results and caveats: A possible signature was seen in one related-CDR3 cluster, into which phylogenetic grouping placed the repertoires of 18 of 34 multiple sclerosis patients. There was no clinical or MRI feature that was associated with the multiple sclerosis repertoire cluster.

The CDR3 consists of 15 residues. V lost 5 bases and J lost 5; bases outside the gene matches: 8. This clonotype was counted many times. What it binds is unknown. Synthesis of cDNA was performed by 5'RACE using 10-nucleotide random UMIs. TCRdb redid the calling of the 5' RACE reads with MiXCR, one entry per CDR3 protein. The data show roughly 52,000 distinct CDR3 sequences, approximately 6.2% seen once. The chain is built from TRBV12-3 or TRBV12-4 and TRBJ2-3; the match to TRBD2 covers 9 bases. Sequencing used CD4+ T cells from blood. This receptor was identified in a woman between 18 and 30 years old with multiple sclerosis. CDR3 region: CASSPGTSQVDTQYF. CDR3 nucleotide sequence: TGTGCCAGCAGTCCCGGGACTAGCCAAGTAGATACGCAGTATTTT.